This entry concerns a single T cell receptor beta chain. What it recognizes is unknown. This specimen belongs to a study of cytomegalovirus exposure and HLA in healthy donors. For the study at large: For the approximately 420 genotyped donors, roughly 81% fell within the Caucasian-associated ancestry cluster. Overall study findings and caveats: Analysis performed later found around 15,000 TCR beta sequences associated with HLA alleles at 0.05 false discovery rate. Most TCR sequences were rare, but some public TCRs occurred in many donors. The classifier, whose performance was assessed in both the original and validation cohorts, reportedly diagnosed cytomegalovirus status with high specificity and sensitivity.

The germline V gene has CDR1 SGHRS and CDR2 YFSETQ. The CDR3 consists of 16 residues. V lost 0 bases and J 1 base, leaving 14 bases between the germline ends. The PCR employed 60 Vbeta primers together with 13 Jbeta primers. This table comes from immunoSEQ multiplex PCR, and its TCRdb copy is limited to in-frame clones, with some not included. The sample shows roughly 100,000 clones, about 77% of them seen only once. This sequence joins TRBV5-1 and TRBJ2-7; the D gene is possibly TRBD2 (6 bases). This receptor was identified in a young woman in good health and CMV-seropositive. Sequencing used PBMCs. CDR3 nucleotide sequence: TGCGCCAGCAGCTTGGCGCTTGGGACTGTTTCCTACGAGCAGTACTTC. It translates to CASSLALGTVSYEQYF. Complete variable domain (other parts from reference TRBV5-1 and TRBJ2-7): KAGVTQTPRYLIKTRGQQVTLSCSPISGHRSVSWYQQTPGQGLQFLFEYFSETQRNKGNFPGRFSGRQFSNSRSEMNVSTLELGDSALYLCASSLALGTVSYEQYFGPGTRLTVT.